The rows below give T cell receptor beta chains drawn from one sample of a study of CD8 T cells in Susac syndrome. MiXCR was run by TCRdb on the immunoSEQ multiplex PCR reads, yielding one entry per CDR3 protein. The repertoire holds about 120,000 distinct CDR3 sequences, with approximately 96% as singletons. The specimen was CD8+ T cells from PBMCs. Source of these receptors: a human donor with Susac syndrome. CDR3s include the opening cysteine and the closing phenylalanine or tryptophan. D genes are given only for firm matches.

cdr3_aa: CASSFRRGLGEKLFF
cdr3_nt: TGTGCCAGCAGTTTTAGGAGGGGGTTAGGTGAAAAACTGTTTTTT
v_call: TRBV27
j_call: TRBJ1-4
d_call: .

cdr3_aa: CASSPRDDLQETQYF
cdr3_nt: TGTGCCAGTAGCCCCCGGGACGACCTACAAGAGACCCAGTACTTC
v_call: TRBV19
j_call: TRBJ2-5
d_call: .

cdr3_aa: CATSGVLEQDYNEQFF
cdr3_nt: TGTGCCACCAGCGGGGTACTAGAACAGGACTACAATGAGCAGTTCTTC
v_call: TRBV15
j_call: TRBJ2-1
d_call: .

cdr3_aa: CSARDEAGGYEQYF
cdr3_nt: TGCAGTGCTAGAGATGAGGCGGGTGGCTACGAGCAGTACTTC
v_call: TRBV20-1
j_call: TRBJ2-7
d_call: .

cdr3_aa: CASSERATDTQYF
cdr3_nt: TGTGCCAGCAGTGAGAGGGCTACAGATACGCAGTATTTT
v_call: TRBV6-4
j_call: TRBJ2-3
d_call: .

cdr3_aa: CASSHGTEAFF
cdr3_nt: TGTGCCAGCAGCCATGGGACAGAAGCTTTCTTT
v_call: TRBV11-2
j_call: TRBJ1-1
d_call: .

cdr3_aa: CASSLSPGSDTQYF
cdr3_nt: TGTGCCAGCAGTTTATCCCCAGGTTCAGATACGCAGTATTTT
v_call: TRBV27
j_call: TRBJ2-3
d_call: .

cdr3_aa: CAISPSPGQGTASGNTIYF
cdr3_nt: TGTGCCATCAGTCCCAGCCCGGGACAGGGAACGGCCTCTGGAAACACCATATATTTT
v_call: TRBV10-3
j_call: TRBJ1-3
d_call: TRBD1

cdr3_aa: CASSLENYNEQFF
cdr3_nt: TGTGCCAGCAGTTTAGAGAACTACAATGAGCAGTTCTTC
v_call: TRBV12-3/TRBV12-4
j_call: TRBJ2-1
d_call: .

cdr3_aa: CATSDLQNIQYF
cdr3_nt: TGTGCCACCAGTGACCTTCAAAACATTCAGTACTTC
v_call: TRBV24-1
j_call: TRBJ2-4
d_call: .

cdr3_aa: CASSPSHTDTQYF
cdr3_nt: TGTGCCAGCAGCCCCTCTCACACAGATACGCAGTATTTT
v_call: TRBV7-6
j_call: TRBJ2-3
d_call: .

cdr3_aa: CSVTGQEEIGYTF
cdr3_nt: TGCAGTGTAACGGGACAGGAAGAAATTGGCTACACCTTC
v_call: TRBV20-1
j_call: TRBJ1-2
d_call: TRBD1